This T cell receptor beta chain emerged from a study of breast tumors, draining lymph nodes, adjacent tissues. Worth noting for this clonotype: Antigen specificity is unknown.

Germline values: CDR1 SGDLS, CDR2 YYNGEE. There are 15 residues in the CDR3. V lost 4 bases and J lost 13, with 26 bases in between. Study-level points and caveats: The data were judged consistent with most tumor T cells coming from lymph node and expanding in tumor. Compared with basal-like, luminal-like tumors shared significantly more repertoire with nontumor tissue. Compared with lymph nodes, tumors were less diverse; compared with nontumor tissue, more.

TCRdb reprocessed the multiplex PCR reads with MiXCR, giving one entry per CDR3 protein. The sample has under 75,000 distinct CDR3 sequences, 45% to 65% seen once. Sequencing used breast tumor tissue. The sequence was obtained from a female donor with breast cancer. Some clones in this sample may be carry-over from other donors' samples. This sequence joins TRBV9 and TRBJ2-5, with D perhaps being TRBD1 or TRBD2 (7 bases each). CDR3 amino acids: CASSPGGEGLDSPYF. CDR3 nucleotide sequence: TGTGCCAGCAGCCCAGGGGGGGAGGGGCTTGATTCCCCGTACTTC.